The clone carrying this T cell receptor (beta chain) was observed a few times. Its antigen is not known. The data were taken from a study of coeliac disease. CDR3 length equals 13 residues. J gave up 3 bases and V 9 bases, and 7 bases lay outside the gene matches. Germline CDR1 is LNHDA and CDR2 is SQIVND (reference sequence). Using immunoSEQ multiplex PCR, the repertoire was profiled, and TCRdb retains in-frame clones only, with some absent. Among thousands of clones, 69% were seen once, and the ten largest hold over 11%. General study findings and limits: Intraepithelial and lamina propria fractions were not highly pure, so cross-contamination was possible. Active celiac intraepithelial and lamina propria samples had lower TRB and TRG clonality than control samples. The authors judged this method unsuitable for unbiased gliadin-specific T cell detection. Published gliadin-specific TRB sequences appeared in about 55% of the 18 coeliac samples, 1 of 6 controls.

The chain employs TRBV19 and TRBJ1-1, with TRBD1 matching over 7 bases. The receptor was isolated from a woman between 35 and 50 years old. The sample comprised lymphocytes from the gut lamina propria. The CDR3 loop reads CASRSGGYTEAFF. The CDR3 nucleotides read TGTGCCAGCCGATCAGGGGGGTACACTGAAGCTTTCTTT.